Listed below are T cell receptor beta chains from one sample, sequenced in a study of blood T cell repertoires in COVID-19. Produced via immunoSEQ multiplex PCR; TCRdb's table is partial and in-frame only. Of about 300,000 clones in the sample, approximately 89% are singletons; the top ten hold less than 3.5%. The sequenced material came from PBMCs or T cells enriched from blood (not recorded which). These receptors were taken from a woman aged 45-59 years who had been exposed to COVID-19. The CDR3 runs from the conserved cysteine through the conserved F or W. The D gene is left open where the match is weak. Expanded clones are given a class, and other clones once, few, many or no size at all.

clone size,V gene,J gene,D gene,CDR3 protein,CDR3 DNA
-,TRBV6-2/TRBV6-3,TRBJ2-7,TRBD1,CASSYGGDRGRREQYF,TGTGCCAGCAGTTACGGTGGGGACAGGGGGCGCCGGGAGCAGTACTTC
-,TRBV19,TRBJ2-1,TRBD1,CASRDWGQGSYNEQFF,TGTGCCAGTAGAGACTGGGGACAGGGCAGCTACAATGAGCAGTTCTTC
-,TRBV30,TRBJ2-7,TRBD1,CAWRQGINEQYF,TGTGCCTGGAGACAGGGGATCAACGAGCAGTACTTC
-,TRBV27,TRBJ1-4,TRBD1,CASSFSTGVEKLFF,TGTGCCAGCAGTTTTTCGACAGGGGTGGAAAAACTGTTTTTT
once,TRBV5-6,TRBJ1-5,TRBD1,CASSLGGQGIDQPQHF,TGTGCCAGCAGCTTGGGGGGACAGGGGATTGATCAGCCCCAGCATTTT
-,TRBV27,TRBJ2-3,-,CASSRTPDTQYF,TGTGCCAGCAGTAGAACACCAGATACGCAGTATTTT
-,TRBV7-2,TRBJ2-6,TRBD1,CASSSRGTISGANVLTF,TGTGCCAGCAGCTCCAGGGGGACAATCTCTGGGGCCAACGTCCTGACTTTC
-,TRBV18,TRBJ2-7,TRBD1,CASSPSTGGYEQYF,TGTGCCAGCTCACCATCGACAGGGGGATACGAGCAGTACTTC
once,TRBV4-1,TRBJ1-2,TRBD1,CASSHPTGRRYGYTF,TGCGCCAGCAGCCACCCGACAGGGCGACGGTATGGCTACACCTTC
-,TRBV5-1,TRBJ2-1,-,CASYRVVRDNEQFF,TGCGCCAGCTACCGGGTGGTTCGAGACAATGAGCAGTTCTTC
-,TRBV27,TRBJ1-6,-,CASSLSQNYNSPLHF,TGTGCCAGCAGTTTATCTCAGAACTATAATTCACCCCTCCACTTT
-,TRBV4-1,TRBJ2-7,-,CASSQGIYREEISYEQYF,TGCGCCAGCAGCCAAGGGATTTACAGGGAAGAAATTTCCTACGAGCAGTACTTC
-,TRBV15,TRBJ2-5,-,CATSRAGSGETQYF,TGTGCCACCAGCAGAGCCGGGTCGGGTGAGACCCAGTACTTC
-,TRBV2,TRBJ1-3,-,CASYSSGNTIYF,TGTGCCAGCTACAGCTCTGGAAACACCATATATTTT
-,TRBV14,TRBJ1-4,-,CAIPGTPTPATNEKLFF,TGTGCCATCCCCGGGACACCCACACCTGCAACTAATGAAAAACTGTTTTTT